The present TCR beta chain was sequenced within a study of vaccination and CD4 T cells after COVID-19. Study-wide background: Subjects got two shots of BNT162b2 or mRNA-1273 vaccine. Samples were taken after vaccination, a median of approximately 72 days after dose two, with a range of 14 to 241. Post-COVID sampling occurred a median approximately 100 days after diagnosis (range 35 to 161).

To note about this clonotype: Its cognate antigen is unknown.

The length of the CDR3 is 15 residues. CDR1 and CDR2 (germline): ENHRY, SYGVKD. With 3 bases removed from V and 4 bases from J, the gap between germline ends came to 14 bases. As for treatment: roughly 10-day PBMC culture with coronavirus spike peptide pools or control peptides (ViraFEST assay). The unexposed donor provided CD4+ T cells, which were taken before the COVID-19 pandemic (2011-2018). Negative selection purified CD4+ T cells after less than 11 days of culture. With the Oncomine TCR Beta short-read assay, DNA from cultured CD4+ T cells was sequenced. TCRdb analysed the PCR reads with MiXCR anew, one entry per CDR3 protein. This table has around 9,000 distinct CDR3 sequences, 30% to 35% appearing once.

The source of this sequence is a human donor in good health. Sample: CD4+ T cells from blood, cultured in vitro. This chain joins TRBV10-3 and TRBJ2-3; no definite D call. CDR3 sequence (DNA): TGTGCCATCAGTGACGACTCCCGGGCGGCAGATACGCAGTATTTT. Amino acid sequence: CAISDDSRAADTQYF.